Each of the 32 T cell receptor beta chains below was sequenced from the same sample in a study of shared clonotypes between healthy human individuals (dated by TCRdb to the early 2020s). The library was obtained by the immunoSEQ multiplex PCR assay. TCRdb's version of the immuneACCESS table is confined to in-frame rearrangements and falls short of the full clone set. An unresolved V gene accounts for under half of the shortfall where checked; the remainder is of unknown origin. This sample is represented by about 2 million clones; approximately 95% of them were singletons. The ten largest clones add up to roughly 0.13% of the sample. The source material was naive CD4+ T cells sorted from blood. According to the study, the label for this sample's cell subset or site signals: CD45RA+ positively selected. Every receptor here comes from a man younger than 30 in good health.

This chain links TRBV4-3 with TRBJ1-4; D possibly corresponds to TRBD1 (5 bases). The ends were cut back, 7 bases at V and 0 bases at J, with 18 bases in the middle. Looked up from germline, CDR1 is LGHNA and CDR2 is YSLEER. There are 17 residues in the CDR3. The CDR3 DNA is TGCGCCAGCATCCGGAACAGGCACCCTGCAACTAATGAAAAACTGTTTTTT. It is translated as CASIRNRHPATNEKLFF.

This clone was observed at least ten times. Other DNA sequences within the sample encode an identical CDR3. The CDR3 bases are TGTGCCAGCAGTGGCCTTACGAACACCGGGGAGCTGTTTTTT. Translated, it gives CASSGLTNTGELFF. The chain joins TRBV2 to TRBJ2-2, with D uncertain. The germline gives CDR1 SNHLY, CDR2 FYNNEI. This CDR3 is 14 amino acids long. V was cut by 4 bases and J by 0 bases, with 6 bases left in between.

The chain carries TRBV18 and TRBJ1-2; 7 nucleotides agree with TRBD1. J lost 3 bases, V lost 3 bases, and 4 bases had no gene match. CDR3 length equals 14 residues. CDR1 KGHSH and CDR2 LQKENI come from the germline V gene. CDR3 nucleotides: TGTGCCAGCTCACCCGGGACAGCCCACTATGGCTACACCTTC. Encoded protein: CASSPGTAHYGYTF.

For this clone: At the DNA level, this CDR3 is encoded by other sequences in the same sample as well. The chain employs TRBV11-2 and TRBJ1-2, with 9 bases that match TRBD1. Trimming removed 5 bases from V and 6 bases from J; junction bases left unmatched: 1. The V gene's germline CDR1 is SGHAT and CDR2 FQNNGV. The length of the CDR3 is 12 residues. The CDR3 DNA follows: TGTGCCAGCAGCAGACAGGGGGATGGCTACACCTTC. Its translation is CASSRQGDGYTF.

This clone is a singleton in its sample. The V gene is TRBV7-9, the J gene TRBJ2-7; a possible D gene is TRBD1 (6 bases). Trimming removed 4 bases at V and 1 base at J, with 11 bases between. Germline CDR1 is SEHNR and CDR2 is FQNEAQ (reference sequence). The CDR3 runs to 14 residues. The CDR3 DNA follows: TGTGCCAGCAGCTCGTGGGACATTTCCTACGAGCAGTACTTC. Amino acid sequence: CASSSWDISYEQYF.

This clone was seen once. CDR3 sequence: CASSIEGSSGNTIYF. CDR3 bases: TGCGCCAGCAGCATAGAGGGCTCCTCTGGAAACACCATATATTTT. This chain joins TRBV5-1 and TRBJ1-3; D not resolved. Germline CDR1 and CDR2: SGHRS and YFSETQ. CDR3 size: 15 residues. V shed 4 bases and J shed 0 bases, with 11 bases lying between them.

V gene TRBV6-5 combines with J gene TRBJ2-7, with 7 nucleotides matching TRBD1. The CDR3 consists of 12 residues. Germline CDR1 MNHEY, CDR2 SVGAGI. Trimming at V came to 4 bases and at J to 11 bases, leaving 8 bases not matched to a gene. Here the CDR3 DNA reads TGTGCCAGCAGTTCCTCCGGGACAGTGAAGTACTTC. Protein: CASSSSGTVKYF.

This sequence joins TRBV10-2 and TRBJ1-5; TRBD1 matches at 7 bases. This CDR3 spans 15 amino acids. CDR1 and CDR2 (germline): WSHSY, SAAADI. The V gene end was trimmed by 5 bases and the J gene end by 6 bases; junction bases not matched to a gene: 10. The CDR3 DNA reads TGCGCCAGCAGTCCTATAGCCGGGACAGCTCAGCCCCAGCATTTT. It encodes CASSPIAGTAQPQHF.

This clone was observed a single time. The V and J genes are TRBV30 and TRBJ2-3, with 10 nucleotides matching TRBD1. CDR1 is GTSNPN, CDR2 SVGIG, per germline (reference sequence). J gave up 3 bases and V 5 bases, and 5 bases lay outside the gene matches. The CDR3 is 14 residues long. CDR3 sequence reads: CAWDRGRGTDTQYF. Written as DNA, the CDR3 is TGTGCCTGGGACAGGGGGCGCGGGACAGATACGCAGTATTTT. Using reference TRBV30 and TRBJ2-3 for the parts outside the CDR3, the full variable domain is SQTIHQWPATLVQPVGSPLSLECTVEGTSNPNLYWYRQAAGRGLQLLFYSVGIGQISSEVPQNLSASRPQDRQFILSSKKLLLSDSGFYLCAWDRGRGTDTQYFGPGTRLTVL.

This chain connects TRBV28 to TRBJ1-4; D is unclear. Trimming stripped 4 bases from V and 5 bases from J, with 8 bases between. Per germline, CDR1 MDHEN and CDR2 SYDVKM. The CDR3 sequence is 13 residues long. The CDR3 is CASSSGQNEKLFF. CDR3 DNA: TGTGCCAGCAGTTCCGGGCAAAATGAAAAACTGTTTTTT. The entire variable domain, with the rest obtained from reference TRBV28 and TRBJ1-4, is as follows: DVKVTQSSRYLVKRTGEKVFLECVQDMDHENMFWYRQDPGLGLRLIYFSYDVKMKEKGDIPEGYSVSREKKERFSLILESASTNQTSMYLCASSSGQNEKLFFGSGTQLSVL.

CDR3 loop: CAWSVMYGRGSNTGELFF. CDR3 in DNA: TGTGCCTGGAGTGTAATGTACGGCAGGGGGTCGAACACCGGGGAGCTGTTTTTT. This chain uses TRBV30 with TRBJ2-2; 7 bases are shared with TRBD1. The CDR3 runs 18 residues. V shed 0 bases, J shed 0 bases, and the junction held 10 bases outside the gene matches. CDR1 and CDR2 (germline): GTSNPN, SVGIG (reference sequence).

This clone was seen only once. The chain is built from TRBV2 and TRBJ1-2, with D perhaps matching TRBD1 (6 bases). This CDR3 contains 14 residues. Germline CDR1 reads SNHLY; CDR2 reads FYNNEI. V lost 9 bases to trimming and J lost 3 bases, with 17 bases between them. In DNA form, the CDR3 reads TGTGCCAGGAACAACAGGGCTCCGGACTATGGCTACACCTTC. Its translation is CARNNRAPDYGYTF. Together with reference TRBV2 and TRBJ1-2, the CDR3 gives the full variable domain: EPEVTQTPSHQVTQMGQEVILRCVPISNHLYFYWYRQILGQKVEFLVSFYNNEISEKSEIFDDQFSVERPDGSNFTLKIRSTKLEDSAMYFCARNNRAPDYGYTFGSGTRLTVV.

The rearrangement uses TRBV2 and TRBJ1-1; D is uncertain. V gave up 7 bases and J gave up 11 bases, with 17 bases separating them. The CDR3 spans 12 residues. CDR1 and CDR2 (germline): SNHLY, FYNNEI. CDR3 sequence (DNA): TGTGCCAGCAAAGGAGGGAGAAGCTCGGCTTTCTTT. The encoded protein is CASKGGRSSAFF. Filled out from reference TRBV2 and TRBJ1-1, the complete variable domain reads EPEVTQTPSHQVTQMGQEVILRCVPISNHLYFYWYRQILGQKVEFLVSFYNNEISEKSEIFDDQFSVERPDGSNFTLKIRSTKLEDSAMYFCASKGGRSSAFFGQGTRLTVV.

The V call is TRBV9, the J call TRBJ2-2; possibly TRBD1 for D (5 bases). The length of the CDR3 is 17 residues. Trimming left V 4 bases short and J 4 bases short, with 20 bases between. Germline values: CDR1 SGDLS, CDR2 YYNGEE. The CDR3 sequence: CASSPRRVTRGTGELFF. The CDR3 DNA sequence: TGTGCCAGCAGCCCCCGCAGGGTGACCCGAGGCACCGGGGAGCTGTTTTTT.

The chain joins TRBV6-1 to TRBJ2-7, with D perhaps matching TRBD2 (5 bases). The germline gives CDR1 MNHNS, CDR2 SASEGT. V gave up 1 base and J gave up 5 bases, with 12 bases separating them. The CDR3 has 14 amino acids. The CDR3: CASSEVSMRDEQYF. CDR3 bases: TGTGCCAGCAGTGAAGTGAGTATGCGGGACGAGCAGTACTTC.

In the case of this clone: Other DNA sequences of this sample code for an identical CDR3. V gene TRBV5-8 combines with J gene TRBJ2-3; D unresolved. The CDR3 runs 13 residues. The germline V gene has CDR1 SGHTS and CDR2 YDEGEE. Trimming cost V 0 bases and J 1 base, with 3 bases left between them. CDR3 sequence reads: CASSLGGTDTQYF. CDR3 DNA: TGTGCCAGCAGCTTGGGGGGCACAGATACGCAGTATTTT.

This chain joins TRBV6-5 and TRBJ1-2; D uncertain. The CDR3 covers 11 residues. Between the trimmed V and J ends, which lost 6 bases and 6 bases, there was a span of 8 bases. Per germline, CDR1 MNHEY and CDR2 SVGAGI. The CDR3 region is CASSSAHGYTF. As DNA, the CDR3 is TGTGCCAGCAGCTCTGCCCATGGCTACACCTTC.

The genes are TRBV6-1 and TRBJ1-5; D may be TRBD1 (6 bases). Germline assignment: CDR1 MNHNS and CDR2 SASEGT. Trimming shortened V by 6 bases and J by 6 bases, and 12 bases separated the two germline ends. CDR3 length: 13 amino acids. CDR3 sequence (DNA): TGTGCCAGCAGAGGGGGGCCGGGTCAGCCCCAGCATTTT. Protein sequence: CASRGGPGQPQHF.

This clone occurred a few times. The chain links TRBV19 to TRBJ2-7; the D is unclear. The CDR3 totals 12 residues. The germline CDR1 and CDR2 sequences are LNHDA and SQIVND (reference sequence). Between the trimmed V and J ends, which lost 3 bases and 12 bases, there was a span of 15 bases. CDR3: CASSMGSGIPYF. CDR3 bases: TGTGCCAGTAGTATGGGATCAGGAATACCGTACTTC.

The gene calls are TRBV4-1 and TRBJ2-4; 7 bases fit TRBD2. Germline V lookup: CDR1 MGHRA, CDR2 YSYEKL. V trimming: 4 bases; J trimming: 7 bases; junction bases outside the gene matches: 10. The CDR3 length is 15 residues. The CDR3, as DNA: TGCGCCAGCAGCCCCCTTACTAGCGCTTTGAACATTCAGTACTTC. Its protein is CASSPLTSALNIQYF.

The chain is built from TRBV5-4 and TRBJ2-2; TRBD2 agrees at 9 bases. The CDR3 is 18 residues long. Germline V gene lookup returns CDR1 SGHNT and CDR2 YYREEE (reference sequence). J gave up 4 bases and V 4 bases, and 14 bases lay outside the gene matches. The CDR3 DNA is TGTGCCAGCAGCGAACGTGGACTAGCGCTCGGGAGCACCGGGGAGCTGTTTTTT. It yields the protein CASSERGLALGSTGELFF.

CDR3 coding DNA: TGCAGTGCTAGCGCTAATACGCAGTATTTT. The encoded protein is CSASANTQYF. The chain employs TRBV20-1 and TRBJ2-3; D uncertain. Trimming took off 3 bases at V and 7 bases at J, with 5 bases between the two ends. The germline V gene has CDR1 DFQATT and CDR2 SNEGSKA (reference sequence). The CDR3 is made up of 10 amino acids.

J is TRBJ2-3 and V is TRBV5-1, with D perhaps TRBD1 or TRBD2 (5 bases each). V dropped 2 bases and J dropped 3 bases, with 13 bases sitting between them. This CDR3 has 15 amino acids. CDR1 and CDR2 (germline): SGHRS, YFSETQ. CDR3 nucleotides: TGCGCCAGCAGCTTCCGCCAGGGCGGGACAGATACGCAGTATTTT. Translating gives CASSFRQGGTDTQYF. Together with reference TRBV5-1 and TRBJ2-3, the CDR3 gives the full variable domain: KAGVTQTPRYLIKTRGQQVTLSCSPISGHRSVSWYQQTPGQGLQFLFEYFSETQRNKGNFPGRFSGRQFSNSRSEMNVSTLELGDSALYLCASSFRQGGTDTQYFGPGTRLTVL.

The chain carries TRBV6-1 and TRBJ1-5; TRBD1 might be the D (6 bases). Per germline, CDR1 MNHNS and CDR2 SASEGT. The CDR3 runs 14 residues. Trimming took off 7 bases at V and 3 bases at J, with 13 bases between the two ends. The CDR3 region is CASMSGHNNQPQHF. CDR3 sequence (DNA): TGTGCCAGCATGTCGGGACATAACAATCAGCCCCAGCATTTT.

The rearrangement uses TRBV18 and TRBJ2-7, with D perhaps being TRBD1 or TRBD2 (6 bases each). The CDR3 contains 13 residues. Trimming stripped 4 bases from V and 6 bases from J, with 13 bases between. Germline V CDR1 and CDR2: KGHSH, LQKENI. The CDR3 coding sequence is TGTGCCAGCTCACGACCCTCGGGGGCCGAGCAGTACTTC. Protein sequence: CASSRPSGAEQYF.

The chain recombines TRBV6-1 with TRBJ2-5, with a possible D match to TRBD2 (5 bases). The CDR3 contains 12 residues. The V and J ends lost 2 bases and 5 bases respectively, with 6 bases between them. Germline V gives CDR1 MNHNS, CDR2 SASEGT. CDR3 in DNA: TGTGCCAGCAGTGAACAGCGGGAGACCCAGTACTTC. It encodes CASSEQRETQYF.

The chain employs TRBV2 and TRBJ2-7; TRBD2 agrees at 9 bases. From germline, CDR1 is SNHLY and CDR2 FYNNEI. The CDR3 is 14 residues long. Unmatched junction bases numbered 2, after V lost 2 bases and J lost 3 bases. Here the CDR3 reads CASSEQRGVYEQYF. Written as DNA, the CDR3 is TGTGCCAGCAGTGAACAGCGGGGGGTCTACGAGCAGTACTTC.

Of note for this clone: A much larger clonotype is one base distant, so this may be a read error. The same CDR3 can be traced to other DNA sequences in this sample. The chain is built from TRBV28 and TRBJ1-2, with TRBD1 matching 7 bases. Germline CDR1 MDHEN, CDR2 SYDVKM. There are 13 residues in the CDR3. Unmatched junction bases numbered 3, after V lost 6 bases and J lost 2 bases. Here the CDR3 reads CASSQTGNYGYTF. CDR3 in DNA: TGTGCCAGCAGCCAGACAGGGAACTATGGCTACACCTTC.

This chain joins TRBV6-1 and TRBJ2-7; D is perhaps TRBD1 (5 bases). This CDR3 comprises 13 residues. The germline V gene has CDR1 MNHNS and CDR2 SASEGT. Between the trimmed V and J ends, which lost 1 base and 9 bases, there was a span of 13 bases. The CDR3 DNA sequence: TGTGCCAGCAGTGAAGAAAGGGGCAGAGGGCAGTACTTC. Translating gives CASSEERGRGQYF.

The rearrangement uses TRBV6-1 and TRBJ1-1; D unclear. V lost 7 bases to trimming and J lost 3 bases, with 15 bases between them. The length of the CDR3 is 14 residues. The V gene's germline CDR1 is MNHNS and CDR2 SASEGT. CDR3 sequence: CASTGLRGDTEAFF. CDR3 DNA sequence: TGTGCCAGCACTGGCTTGAGAGGAGACACTGAAGCTTTCTTT.

This chain links TRBV10-3 with TRBJ2-1; 7 nucleotides align to TRBD2. CDR1 is ENHRY and CDR2 is SYGVKD in the germline V gene. This CDR3 contains 19 residues. The V gene end was trimmed by 3 bases and the J gene end by 6 bases; junction bases not matched to a gene: 20. CDR3 coding DNA: TGTGCCATCAGTGATTTGCCGGTCGGGAGGATTTTCGGGAGCAATGAGCAGTTCTTC. Translated, it gives CAISDLPVGRIFGSNEQFF.

The genes are TRBV5-4 and TRBJ2-7; a weak D match, TRBD2 (5 bases). The CDR3 covers 15 residues. Germline lookup yields CDR1 SGHNT and CDR2 YYREEE (reference sequence). V dropped 3 bases and J dropped 7 bases, with 20 bases sitting between them. Written as DNA, the CDR3 is TGTGCCAGCAGCTGGACCGGGATTCAATCTCGGGAGCAGTACTTC. Translated, it gives CASSWTGIQSREQYF.